Listed below are T cell receptor beta chains from one sample, sequenced in a study of beta chain features in type 1 diabetes. Method: immunoSEQ multiplex PCR; TCRdb's copy keeps in-frame clones and lacks some. The sample lists hundreds of thousands of clones; about 10% were seen once. The sequencing sample was made of naive CD4+ T cells from blood. The receptor source for this set is a woman aged 18-29 years in good health. Each CDR3 is given with its conserved first and last residue. Each record gives: J gene, V gene, D gene, clone size, CDR3 protein, CDR3 DNA. The D gene is left open where the match is weak. Part of the rows lack a size; the others show once, few, many or a class for expanded clones.

>TRBJ2-2|TRBV5-1|.|few
CASSPQAGELFF
TGCGCCAGCAGCCCCCAGGCCGGGGAGCTGTTTTTT
>TRBJ2-5|TRBV4-1|.|.
CASSQRYLTQETQYF
TGCGCCAGCAGCCAAAGGTACCTGACCCAAGAGACCCAGTACTTC
>TRBJ1-1|TRBV9|.|.
CASRQGLDTEAFF
TGTGCCAGCAGGCAGGGGCTGGACACTGAAGCTTTCTTT
>TRBJ2-1|TRBV4-1|TRBD2|.
CASSRPTSGSIYEQFF
TGCGCCAGCAGCCGCCCGACTAGCGGGAGTATATATGAGCAGTTCTTC
>TRBJ2-2|TRBV7-9|.|few
CASRPSGTGPVRATGELFF
TGTGCCAGCAGACCGTCCGGAACAGGGCCGGTCCGGGCCACCGGGGAGCTGTTTTTT
>TRBJ1-3|TRBV30|.|.
CAWSVWIGLGNTIYF
TGTGCCTGGAGTGTATGGATAGGCCTAGGAAACACCATATATTTT
>TRBJ2-2|TRBV27|.|.
CASSLTNTGELFF
TGTGCCAGCAGTCTAACGAACACCGGGGAGCTGTTTTTT
>TRBJ1-2|TRBV28|.|.
CASSSGTSSGYTF
TGTGCCAGCAGTTCCGGGACCTCCAGCGGCTACACCTTC
>TRBJ2-1|TRBV20-1|.|few
CSARGYNEQFF
TGCAGTGCCAGAGGGTACAATGAGCAGTTCTTC
>TRBJ2-5|TRBV29-1|.|few
CSVVQDFGETQYF
TGCAGCGTTGTACAAGACTTTGGGGAGACCCAGTACTTC
>TRBJ2-7|TRBV7-9|.|.
CASSLYGDSYEQYF
TGTGCCAGCAGCTTATACGGGGACTCCTACGAGCAGTACTTC
>TRBJ2-1|TRBV19|TRBD1|few
CASSTRDRNNEQFF
TGTGCCAGTAGTACCCGGGACAGAAACAATGAGCAGTTCTTC
>TRBJ1-2|TRBV9|.|few
CASSVDHTVVDGYTF
TGTGCCAGCAGCGTAGATCACACCGTAGTAGATGGCTACACCTTC
>TRBJ2-3|TRBV29-1|.|.
CSVGHADTQYF
TGCAGCGTTGGACACGCAGATACGCAGTATTTT
>TRBJ2-3|TRBV5-5|.|few
CASSLFQLLTDTQYF
TGTGCCAGCAGCTTGTTCCAACTACTGACAGATACGCAGTATTTT
>TRBJ2-3|TRBV28|TRBD1|few
CASTTPGGTGSLDTQYF
TGTGCCAGCACCACGCCTGGCGGGACAGGGTCTTTAGATACGCAGTATTTT
>TRBJ1-1|TRBV9|.|.
CASSVDNMNTEAFF
TGTGCCAGCAGCGTAGACAACATGAACACTGAAGCTTTCTTT
>TRBJ2-3|TRBV2|.|few
CASRQSTDTQYF
TGTGCCAGCAGGCAGAGCACAGATACGCAGTATTTT
>TRBJ2-2|TRBV7-3|TRBD2|.
CASSPLAVQNTGELFF
TGTGCCAGCAGCCCACTAGCGGTTCAGAACACCGGGGAGCTGTTTTTT
>TRBJ2-1|TRBV7-2|.|.
CASSLAWDFYNEQFF
TGTGCCAGCAGCTTAGCTTGGGACTTCTACAATGAGCAGTTCTTC
>TRBJ2-1|TRBV29-1|TRBD2|few
CSPRLAGEEQFF
TGCAGCCCCAGACTAGCGGGAGAAGAGCAGTTCTTC
>TRBJ2-1|TRBV4-3|.|.
CASSQDWRGDNEQFF
TGCGCCAGCAGCCAAGATTGGAGGGGGGACAATGAGCAGTTCTTC
>TRBJ2-3|TRBV18|.|.
CASSLDGTDTQYF
TGTGCCAGCTCACTGGACGGCACAGATACGCAGTATTTT
>TRBJ2-7|TRBV9|.|few
CASSVGGRSSYEQYF
TGTGCCAGCAGCGTAGGTGGTAGGAGCTCCTACGAGCAGTACTTC
>TRBJ2-1|TRBV30|.|.
CAWSEEVEQFF
TGTGCCTGGAGCGAAGAGGTTGAGCAGTTCTTC
>TRBJ2-7|TRBV18|.|.
CASSPSRGAYEQYF
TGTGCCAGCTCACCAAGCAGGGGTGCCTACGAGCAGTACTTC
>TRBJ2-1|TRBV23-1|.|few
CASSQSRGGSSYNEQFF
TGCGCCAGCAGTCAATCGAGAGGGGGTAGCTCCTACAATGAGCAGTTCTTC
>TRBJ2-1|TRBV7-2|.|.
CASSETRESYNEQFF
TGTGCCAGCAGCGAAACCCGGGAGAGCTACAATGAGCAGTTCTTC
>TRBJ2-5|TRBV11-2|TRBD2|.
CASSVVLLAETQYF
TGTGCCAGCAGCGTTGTTCTACTAGCGGAGACCCAGTACTTC
>TRBJ2-7|TRBV28|TRBD1|.
CASRTGIEQYF
TGTGCCAGCAGGACAGGGATCGAGCAGTACTTC
>TRBJ2-3|TRBV7-2|TRBD2|.
CASSLPGRTSVGTDTQYF
TGTGCCAGCAGCCTCCCTGGTCGGACTAGCGTGGGCACAGATACGCAGTATTTT
>TRBJ1-1|TRBV29-1|.|few
CSAVGSMNTEAFF
TGCAGCGCCGTAGGCAGCATGAACACTGAAGCTTTCTTT
>TRBJ1-1|TRBV7-9|.|.
CASRGLMNTEAFF
TGTGCCAGCAGGGGACTTATGAACACTGAAGCTTTCTTT
>TRBJ2-4|TRBV19|.|few
CASSIQGGKNIQYF
TGTGCCAGTAGTATCCAGGGTGGAAAAAACATTCAGTACTTC
>TRBJ2-1|TRBV7-9|TRBD2|few
CASSPTPSGRLAVGEQFF
TGTGCCAGCAGCCCAACCCCTAGCGGGAGGCTCGCGGTAGGTGAGCAGTTCTTC
>TRBJ2-2|TRBV30|.|few
CAWSMGRLNTGELFF
TGTGCCTGGAGTATGGGCCGGCTGAACACCGGGGAGCTGTTTTTT
>TRBJ2-3|TRBV5-6|.|.
CASSLAQLGGTDTQYF
TGTGCCAGCAGCTTGGCCCAACTGGGGGGAACAGATACGCAGTATTTT
>TRBJ2-7|TRBV7-9|.|few
CASSLAGDYEQYF
TGTGCCAGCAGCTTAGCGGGGGACTACGAGCAGTACTTC
>TRBJ2-1|TRBV5-1|.|few
CASSAGQTSGNEQFF
TGCGCCAGCAGCGCGGGACAGACCTCCGGCAATGAGCAGTTCTTC
>TRBJ2-1|TRBV7-9|.|.
CASSLAGYWQFF
TGTGCCAGCAGCTTAGCGGGGTACTGGCAGTTCTTC
>TRBJ2-3|TRBV7-2|TRBD1|few
CASSSRQGPIEYF
TGTGCCAGCAGCAGCCGACAGGGTCCGATAGAGTATTTT
>TRBJ1-6|TRBV7-9|.|few
CASSTGYDNSPLHF
TGTGCCAGCAGCACAGGGTATGATAATTCACCCCTCCACTTT
>TRBJ1-2|TRBV7-9|.|few
CATTGYTF
TGTGCCACCACAGGCTACACCTTC
>TRBJ2-3|TRBV7-7|TRBD1|.
CASSLFTGADTQYF
TGTGCCAGCAGCTTATTCACAGGGGCCGATACGCAGTATTTT
>TRBJ2-3|TRBV20-1|.|few
CSASGTDTQYF
TGCAGTGCCAGCGGAACAGATACGCAGTATTTT
>TRBJ2-1|TRBV7-2|TRBD1|few
CASSHPDRGSEQFF
TGTGCCAGCAGCCACCCCGACAGGGGCAGTGAGCAGTTCTTC
>TRBJ2-2|TRBV7-9|.|.
CASSLGGSRTGELFF
TGTGCCAGCAGCTTAGGCGGGTCTCGGACCGGGGAGCTGTTTTTT
>TRBJ2-1|TRBV7-9|.|.
CASSLAGAGEQFF
TGTGCCAGCAGCTTAGCGGGAGCGGGTGAGCAGTTCTTC
>TRBJ2-1|TRBV7-2|.|.
CASSSGAYNEQFF
TGTGCCAGCAGTTCCGGGGCCTACAATGAGCAGTTCTTC
>TRBJ2-3|TRBV11-2|.|few
CASSLEYADTQYF
TGTGCCAGCAGCTTAGAATACGCAGATACGCAGTATTTT
>TRBJ2-3|TRBV29-1|.|few
CSGLEASTQYF
TGCAGCGGACTTGAGGCGAGTACGCAGTATTTT
>TRBJ1-2|TRBV9|TRBD1|.
CASSVGGTGDNYGYTF
TGTGCCAGCAGCGTAGGTGGGACAGGGGATAACTATGGCTACACCTTC
>TRBJ2-3|TRBV27|.|.
CASSLYPSTDTQYF
TGTGCCAGCAGTTTATACCCGAGCACAGATACGCAGTATTTT
>TRBJ2-3|TRBV7-8|.|few
CASSFGADTQYF
TGTGCCAGCAGCTTCGGAGCGGATACGCAGTATTTT
>TRBJ2-1|TRBV28|.|.
CASSNDWSSYNEQFF
TGTGCCAGCAGTAATGACTGGAGCTCCTACAATGAGCAGTTCTTC
>TRBJ2-3|TRBV6-4|TRBD2|.
CASSDSGREDTQYF
TGTGCCAGCAGTGACTCAGGGCGGGAGGATACGCAGTATTTT
>TRBJ2-2|TRBV28|.|.
CASRHSNTGELFF
TGTGCCAGCAGGCATTCGAACACCGGGGAGCTGTTTTTT
>TRBJ2-7|TRBV7-2|.|.
CASSLVSYEQYF
TGTGCCAGCAGCTTAGTAAGCTACGAGCAGTACTTC
>TRBJ2-3|TRBV2|.|few
CASSGTMGTDTQYF
TGTGCCAGCAGTGGGACTATGGGCACAGATACGCAGTATTTT
>TRBJ1-1|TRBV2|TRBD1|few
CASRLTGGTEAFF
TGTGCCAGCAGGCTCACAGGGGGCACTGAAGCTTTCTTT